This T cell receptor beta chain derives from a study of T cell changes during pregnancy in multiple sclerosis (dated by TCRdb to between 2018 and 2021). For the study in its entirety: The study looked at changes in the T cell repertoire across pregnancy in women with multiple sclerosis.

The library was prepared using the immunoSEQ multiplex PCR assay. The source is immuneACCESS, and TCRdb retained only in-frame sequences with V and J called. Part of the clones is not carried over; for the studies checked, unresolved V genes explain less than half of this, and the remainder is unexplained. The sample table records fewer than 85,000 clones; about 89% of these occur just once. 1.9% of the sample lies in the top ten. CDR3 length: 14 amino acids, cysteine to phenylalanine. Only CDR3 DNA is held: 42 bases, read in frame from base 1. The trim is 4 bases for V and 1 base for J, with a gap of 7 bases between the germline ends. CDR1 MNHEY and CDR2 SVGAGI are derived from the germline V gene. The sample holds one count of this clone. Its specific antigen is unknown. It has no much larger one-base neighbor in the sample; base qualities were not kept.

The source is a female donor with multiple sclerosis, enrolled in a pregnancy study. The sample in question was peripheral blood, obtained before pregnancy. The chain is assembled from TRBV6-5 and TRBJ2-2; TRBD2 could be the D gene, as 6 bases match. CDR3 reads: CASSWDWNTGELFF. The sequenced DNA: TGTGCCAGCAGTTGGGACTGGAACACCGGGGAGCTGTTTTTT.